A few counts support the clone carrying this T cell receptor (beta chain). Germline CDR1 and CDR2: SQVTM and ANQGSEA. CDR3 size: 12 residues. The V and J ends lost 1 base and 5 bases respectively, with 8 bases between them. This entry is derived from a study of T-cell memory formation after mild COVID-19. From 5'RACE with constant-segment primers came TCR alpha and TCR beta cDNA libraries that carried sample barcodes and UMIs. In TCRdb, the 5' RACE reads were re-called with MiXCR into one record per CDR3 protein. The table lists around 390,000 distinct CDR3 sequences, around a sixth of them singletons, with 20% to 25% in the top ten.

Specimen: PBMCs or a T cell subset sorted from them (not recorded which). The V call is TRBV29-1, the J call TRBJ1-1; D unclear. The TCR originated in a man younger than 35 who had mild COVID-19 (a few samples of this study predate the infection). Cell type and time point are not known. The DNA of the CDR3 is TGCAGCGTTGAAGGGCAGCGGACTGAAGCTTTCTTT. The encoded protein is CSVEGQRTEAFF.